What follows are 2 T cell receptor beta chains derived from one specimen sequenced in a study of blood T cell repertoires in COVID-19. The table came from immunoSEQ multiplex PCR; TCRdb's copy has only in-frame clones and leaves some out. The repertoire includes approximately 74,000 clones, approximately 75% of them detected once, and around 47% sits in the top ten. Sequenced input: peripheral blood. These receptors were obtained from a human donor in a cohort sampled during active COVID-19.

This rearrangement joins TRBV11-2 to TRBJ1-3; perhaps TRBD1 as D (6 bases). Trimming took 5 bases from V and 11 from J, leaving 16 bases between them. Germline assignment: CDR1 SGHAT and CDR2 FQNNGV. The length of the CDR3 is 13 residues. The CDR3 region is CASSQTGRGSIYF. CDR3 bases: TGTGCCAGCAGCCAAACAGGGAGGGGGTCCATATATTTT.

With respect to this clone: The conserved closing phenylalanine or tryptophan is absent in this CDR3, likely reflecting a read error. It is unclear where the CDR3 begins or ends on the DNA, so no DNA is shown, and the CDR3 is as TCRdb lists it. The chain has TRBV3-1 (or the pseudogene TRBV3-2) and TRBJ1-1; TRBD1, as called in the table, went unchecked against the DNA. 13 amino acids form the CDR3, both terminal residues included. Germline CDR1 is LGHDT and CDR2 is YNNKEL (reference sequence). The CDR3 loop is CASSQSGQGESVL.